One T cell receptor beta chain is described in this entry. The data were obtained in a study of early T cells in non-severe SARS-CoV-2 infection. Study-wide background: Alpha and beta chains were unpaired, from unsorted whole-blood bulk RNA.

In the library, individual cDNA molecules carried attached unique molecular identifiers. MiXCR was run by TCRdb on the 5' RACE reads, yielding one entry per CDR3 protein. The table includes some 30,000 distinct CDR3 sequences, roughly 3.9% detected once. The CDR3 extends over 14 amino acids. Trimming removed 4 bases from V and 8 bases from J, with 17 bases in between. Per the germline V gene, CDR1 is LGHDT and CDR2 is YNNKEL (reference sequence). The chain links TRBV3-1 to TRBJ1-2; D possibly corresponds to TRBD1 (6 bases). The TCR was taken from an adult who was a healthcare worker with PCR-confirmed SARS-CoV-2 infection or an uninfected control (not recorded which). The sequencing input was whole blood. This CDR3 reads CASSPREPGGGYTF. As DNA, the CDR3 is TGTGCCAGCAGCCCGAGAGAACCCGGGGGCGGCTACACCTTC.